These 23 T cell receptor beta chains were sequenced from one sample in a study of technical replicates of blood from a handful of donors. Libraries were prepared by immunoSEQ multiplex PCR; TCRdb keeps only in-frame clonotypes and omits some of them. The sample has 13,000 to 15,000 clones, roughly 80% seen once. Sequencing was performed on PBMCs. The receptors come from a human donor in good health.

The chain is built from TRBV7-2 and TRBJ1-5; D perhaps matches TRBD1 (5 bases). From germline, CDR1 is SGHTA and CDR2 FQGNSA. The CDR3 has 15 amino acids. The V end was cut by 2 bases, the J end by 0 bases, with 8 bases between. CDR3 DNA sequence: TGTGCCAGCAGCTTAATGACAGATAGCAATCAGCCCCAGCATTTT. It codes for CASSLMTDSNQPQHF.

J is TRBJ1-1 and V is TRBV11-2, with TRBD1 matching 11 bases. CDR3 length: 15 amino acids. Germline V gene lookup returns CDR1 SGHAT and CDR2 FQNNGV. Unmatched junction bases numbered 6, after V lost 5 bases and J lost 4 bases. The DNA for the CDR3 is TGTGCCAGCAGCCCAACCGGGACAGGGGGCACTGAAGCTTTCTTT. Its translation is CASSPTGTGGTEAFF. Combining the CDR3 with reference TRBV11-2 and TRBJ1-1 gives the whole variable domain EAGVAQSPRYKIIEKRQSVAFWCNPISGHATLYWYQQILGQGPKLLIQFQNNGVVDDSQLPKDRFSAERLKGVDSTLKIQPAKLEDSAVYLCASSPTGTGGTEAFFGQGTRLTVV.

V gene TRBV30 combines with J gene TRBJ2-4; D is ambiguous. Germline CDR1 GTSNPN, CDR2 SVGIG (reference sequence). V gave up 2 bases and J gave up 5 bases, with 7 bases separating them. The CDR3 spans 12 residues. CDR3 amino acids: CAWSHSQNIQYF. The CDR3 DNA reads TGTGCCTGGAGTCACAGCCAAAACATTCAGTACTTC.

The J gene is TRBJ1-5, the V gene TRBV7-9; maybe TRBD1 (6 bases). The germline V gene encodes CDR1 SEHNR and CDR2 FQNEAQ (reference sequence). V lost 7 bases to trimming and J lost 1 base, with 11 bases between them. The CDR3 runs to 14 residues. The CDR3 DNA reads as TGTGCCAGCACCAGGGGTGGCAGCAATCAGCCCCAGCATTTT. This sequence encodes CASTRGGSNQPQHF.

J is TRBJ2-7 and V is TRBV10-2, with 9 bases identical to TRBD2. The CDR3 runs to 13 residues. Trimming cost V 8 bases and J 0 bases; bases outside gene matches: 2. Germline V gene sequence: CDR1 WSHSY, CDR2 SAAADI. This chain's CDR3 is CASRGLASYEQYF. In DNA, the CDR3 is TGCGCCAGCCGGGGACTAGCCTCCTACGAGCAGTACTTC.

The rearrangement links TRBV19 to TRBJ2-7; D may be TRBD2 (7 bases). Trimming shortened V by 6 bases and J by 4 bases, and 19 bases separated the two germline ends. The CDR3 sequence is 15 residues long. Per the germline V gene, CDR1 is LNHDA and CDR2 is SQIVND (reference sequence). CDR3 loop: CASSILTGGGYEQYF. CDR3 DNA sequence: TGTGCCAGTAGCATCTTAACGGGGGGCGGTTACGAGCAGTACTTC.

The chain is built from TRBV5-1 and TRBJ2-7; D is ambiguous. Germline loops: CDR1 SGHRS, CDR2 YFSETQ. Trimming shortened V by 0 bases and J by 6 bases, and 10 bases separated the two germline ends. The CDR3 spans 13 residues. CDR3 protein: CASSLAYGSEQYF. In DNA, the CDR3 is TGCGCCAGCAGCTTGGCCTACGGGTCCGAGCAGTACTTC.

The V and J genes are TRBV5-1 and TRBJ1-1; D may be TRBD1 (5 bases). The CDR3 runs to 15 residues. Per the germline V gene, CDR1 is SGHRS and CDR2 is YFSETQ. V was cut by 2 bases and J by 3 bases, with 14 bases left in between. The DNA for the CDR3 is TGCGCCAGCAGCTTTGGGGGGTTAGAGGACACTGAAGCTTTCTTT. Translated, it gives CASSFGGLEDTEAFF.

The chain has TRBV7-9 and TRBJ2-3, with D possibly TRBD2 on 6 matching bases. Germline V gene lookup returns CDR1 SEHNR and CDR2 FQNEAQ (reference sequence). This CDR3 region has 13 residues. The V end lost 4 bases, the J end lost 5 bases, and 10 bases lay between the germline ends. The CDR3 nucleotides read TGTGCCAGCAGCTCCTCGGGACTAGATACGCAGTATTTT. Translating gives CASSSSGLDTQYF.

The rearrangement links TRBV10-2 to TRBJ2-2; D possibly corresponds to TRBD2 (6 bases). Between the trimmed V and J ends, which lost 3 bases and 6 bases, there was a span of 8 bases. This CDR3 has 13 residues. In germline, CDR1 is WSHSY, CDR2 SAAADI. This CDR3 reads CASSDTGAGELFF. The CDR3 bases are TGCGCCAGCAGTGATACGGGGGCCGGGGAGCTGTTTTTT.

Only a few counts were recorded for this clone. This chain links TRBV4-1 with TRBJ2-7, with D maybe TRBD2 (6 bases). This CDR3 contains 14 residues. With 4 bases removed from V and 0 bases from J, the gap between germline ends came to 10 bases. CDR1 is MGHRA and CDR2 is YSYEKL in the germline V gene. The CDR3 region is CASSPTGDSYEQYF. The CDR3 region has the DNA TGCGCCAGCAGCCCCACGGGAGACTCCTACGAGCAGTACTTC.

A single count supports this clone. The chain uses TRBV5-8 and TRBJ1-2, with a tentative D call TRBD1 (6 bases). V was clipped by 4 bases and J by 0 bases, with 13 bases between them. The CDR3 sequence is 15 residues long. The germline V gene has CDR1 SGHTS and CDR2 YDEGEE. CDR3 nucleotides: TGTGCCAGCAGCCCCCAGGGGTGGGCTAACTATGGCTACACCTTC. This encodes CASSPQGWANYGYTF.

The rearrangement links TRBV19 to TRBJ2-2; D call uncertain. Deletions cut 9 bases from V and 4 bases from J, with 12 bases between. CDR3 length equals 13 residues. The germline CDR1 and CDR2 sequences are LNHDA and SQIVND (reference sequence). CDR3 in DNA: TGTGCCAGCCATACCACGGTCACCGGGGAGCTGTTTTTT. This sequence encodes CASHTTVTGELFF.

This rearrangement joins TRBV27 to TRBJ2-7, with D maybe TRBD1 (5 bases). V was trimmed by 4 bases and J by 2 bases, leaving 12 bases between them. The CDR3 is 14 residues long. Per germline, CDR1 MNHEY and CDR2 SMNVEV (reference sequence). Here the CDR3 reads CASSSPTEAYEQYF. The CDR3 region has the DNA TGTGCCAGCAGTTCCCCGACAGAAGCCTACGAGCAGTACTTC.

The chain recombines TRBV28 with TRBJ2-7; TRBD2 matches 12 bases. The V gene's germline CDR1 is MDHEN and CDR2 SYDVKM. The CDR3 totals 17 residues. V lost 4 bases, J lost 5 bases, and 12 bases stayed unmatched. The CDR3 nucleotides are TGTGCCAGCAGTTCCAAATACCGGACTAGCGGGACGGACGAGCAGTACTTC. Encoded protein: CASSSKYRTSGTDEQYF. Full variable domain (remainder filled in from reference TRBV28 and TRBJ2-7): DVKVTQSSRYLVKRTGEKVFLECVQDMDHENMFWYRQDPGLGLRLIYFSYDVKMKEKGDIPEGYSVSREKKERFSLILESASTNQTSMYLCASSSKYRTSGTDEQYFGPGTRLTVT.

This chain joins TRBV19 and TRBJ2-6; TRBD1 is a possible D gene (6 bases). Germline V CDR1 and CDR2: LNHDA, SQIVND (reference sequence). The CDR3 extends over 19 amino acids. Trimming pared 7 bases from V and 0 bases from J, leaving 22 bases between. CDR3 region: CASMSRGTLSFSGANVLTF. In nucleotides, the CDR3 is TGTGCCAGTATGTCCAGGGGCACCCTATCTTTCTCTGGGGCCAACGTCCTGACTTTC.

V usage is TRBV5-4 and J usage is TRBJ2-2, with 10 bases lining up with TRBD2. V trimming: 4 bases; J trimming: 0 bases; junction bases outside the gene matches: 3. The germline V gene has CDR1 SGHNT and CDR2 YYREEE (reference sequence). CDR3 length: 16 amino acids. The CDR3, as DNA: TGTGCCAGCAGCAGACTAGCGGGCTCGAACACCGGGGAGCTGTTTTTT. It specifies CASSRLAGSNTGELFF.

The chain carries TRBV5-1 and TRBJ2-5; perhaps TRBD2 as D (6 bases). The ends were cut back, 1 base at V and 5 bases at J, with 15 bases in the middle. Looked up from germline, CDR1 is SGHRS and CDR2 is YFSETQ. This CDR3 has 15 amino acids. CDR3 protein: CASSLSADGGETQYF. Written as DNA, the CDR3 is TGCGCCAGCAGCTTGTCGGCAGATGGGGGGGAGACCCAGTACTTC.

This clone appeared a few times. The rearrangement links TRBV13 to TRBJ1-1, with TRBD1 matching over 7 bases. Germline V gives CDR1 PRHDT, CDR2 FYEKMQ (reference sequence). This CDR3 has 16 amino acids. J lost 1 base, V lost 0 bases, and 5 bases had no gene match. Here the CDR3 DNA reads TGTGCCAGCAGCTTAGGTCAGGGACAGAGGAACACTGAAGCTTTCTTT. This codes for CASSLGQGQRNTEAFF.

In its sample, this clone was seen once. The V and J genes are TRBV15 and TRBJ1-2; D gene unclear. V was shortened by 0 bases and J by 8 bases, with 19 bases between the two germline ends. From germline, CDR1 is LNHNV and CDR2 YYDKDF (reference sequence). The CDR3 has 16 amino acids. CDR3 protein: CATSRDFAELGEGYTF. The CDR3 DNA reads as TGTGCCACCAGCAGAGATTTTGCAGAGCTTGGGGAGGGCTACACCTTC. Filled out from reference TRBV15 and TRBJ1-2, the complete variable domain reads DAMVIQNPRYQVTQFGKPVTLSCSQTLNHNVMYWYQQKSSQAPKLLFHYYDKDFNNEADTPDNFQSRRPNTSFCFLDIRSPGLGDTAMYLCATSRDFAELGEGYTFGSGTRLTVV.

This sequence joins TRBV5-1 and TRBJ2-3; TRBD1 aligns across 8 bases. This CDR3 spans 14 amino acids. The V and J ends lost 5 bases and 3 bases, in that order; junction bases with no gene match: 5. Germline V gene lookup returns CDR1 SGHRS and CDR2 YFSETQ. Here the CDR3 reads CASSADRGTDTQYF. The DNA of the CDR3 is TGCGCCAGCAGTGCCGACAGGGGAACAGATACGCAGTATTTT.

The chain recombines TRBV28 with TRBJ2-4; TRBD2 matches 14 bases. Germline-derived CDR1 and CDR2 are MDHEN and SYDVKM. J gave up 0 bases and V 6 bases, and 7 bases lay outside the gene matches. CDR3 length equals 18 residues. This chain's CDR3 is CASSPGLAGELAKNIQYF. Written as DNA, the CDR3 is TGTGCCAGCAGCCCGGGACTAGCGGGAGAGCTAGCCAAAAACATTCAGTACTTC.

CDR3 sequence: CASSFRRLADMYTKNNSYEQYF. The CDR3 nucleotides read TGTGCCAGCAGCTTTCGGCGGCTAGCGGATATGTATACTAAGAATAACTCCTACGAGCAGTACTTC. The V call is TRBV7-8, the J call TRBJ2-7; 7 nucleotides agree with TRBD2. This CDR3 contains 22 residues. Germline V gene lookup returns CDR1 SGHVS and CDR2 FQNEAQ. Losses at the gene ends were 3 bases for V and 0 bases for J; bases not matched to a gene: 26.